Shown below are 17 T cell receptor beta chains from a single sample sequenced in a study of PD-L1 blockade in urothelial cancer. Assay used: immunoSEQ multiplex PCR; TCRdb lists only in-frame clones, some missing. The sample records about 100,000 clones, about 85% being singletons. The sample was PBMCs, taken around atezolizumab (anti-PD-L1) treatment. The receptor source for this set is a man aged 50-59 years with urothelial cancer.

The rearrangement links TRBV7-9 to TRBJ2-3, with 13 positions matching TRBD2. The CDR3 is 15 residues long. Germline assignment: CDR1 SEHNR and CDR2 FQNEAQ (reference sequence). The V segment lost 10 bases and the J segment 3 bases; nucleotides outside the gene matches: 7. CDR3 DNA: TGTGCCACCCTAGTGGGACTAGCGGGAACAGATACGCAGTATTTT. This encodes CATLVGLAGTDTQYF.

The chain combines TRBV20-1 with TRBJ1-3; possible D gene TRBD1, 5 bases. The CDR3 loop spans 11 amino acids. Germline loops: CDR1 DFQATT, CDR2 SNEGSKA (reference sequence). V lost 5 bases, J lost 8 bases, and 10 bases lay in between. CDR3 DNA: TGCAGTGCTCCCCAGGGTCACACCATATATTTT. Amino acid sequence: CSAPQGHTIYF.

The CDR3 nucleotides are TGTGCCAGCAGTTCCACCGGGACAGGGATTAAAGAGACCCAGTACTTC. This codes for CASSSTGTGIKETQYF. The chain recombines TRBV28 with TRBJ2-5; 9 positions agree with TRBD1. The CDR3 has 16 amino acids. Trimming cost V 4 bases and J 3 bases; bases outside gene matches: 9. The V gene's germline CDR1 is MDHEN and CDR2 SYDVKM.

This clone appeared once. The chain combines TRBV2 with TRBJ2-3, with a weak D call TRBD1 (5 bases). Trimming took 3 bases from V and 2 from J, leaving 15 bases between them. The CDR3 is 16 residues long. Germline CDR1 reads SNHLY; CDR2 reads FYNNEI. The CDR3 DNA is TGTGCCAGCAGTGACATCGGGCAGGGCAACACAGATACGCAGTATTTT. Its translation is CASSDIGQGNTDTQYF.

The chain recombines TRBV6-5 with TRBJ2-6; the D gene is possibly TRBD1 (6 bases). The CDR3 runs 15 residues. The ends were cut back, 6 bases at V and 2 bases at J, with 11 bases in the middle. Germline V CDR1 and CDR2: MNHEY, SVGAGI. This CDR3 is CASSLTGTGANVLTF. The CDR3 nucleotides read TGTGCCAGCAGCCTTACAGGGACTGGGGCCAACGTCCTGACTTTC.

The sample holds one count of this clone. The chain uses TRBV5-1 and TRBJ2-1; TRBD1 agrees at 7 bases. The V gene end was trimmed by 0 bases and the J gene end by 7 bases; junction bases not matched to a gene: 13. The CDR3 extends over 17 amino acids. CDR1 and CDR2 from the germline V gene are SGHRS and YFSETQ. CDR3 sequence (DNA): TGCGCCAGCAGCTTGGTGGAAAACAGGGGCCGACCTAATGAGCAGTTCTTC. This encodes CASSLVENRGRPNEQFF.

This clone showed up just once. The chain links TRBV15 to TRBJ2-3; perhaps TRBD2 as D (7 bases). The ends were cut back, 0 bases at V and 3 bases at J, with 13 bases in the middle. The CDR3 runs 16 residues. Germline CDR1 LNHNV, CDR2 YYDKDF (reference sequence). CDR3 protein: CATSRDPRGGTDTQYF. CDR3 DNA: TGTGCCACCAGCAGAGATCCTAGGGGGGGAACAGATACGCAGTATTTT. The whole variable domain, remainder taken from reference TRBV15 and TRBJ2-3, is DAMVIQNPRYQVTQFGKPVTLSCSQTLNHNVMYWYQQKSSQAPKLLFHYYDKDFNNEADTPDNFQSRRPNTSFCFLDIRSPGLGDTAMYLCATSRDPRGGTDTQYFGPGTRLTVL.

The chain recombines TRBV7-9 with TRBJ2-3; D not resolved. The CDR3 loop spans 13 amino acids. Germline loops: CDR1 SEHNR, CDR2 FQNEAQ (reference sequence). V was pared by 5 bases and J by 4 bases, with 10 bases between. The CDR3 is CASSQADSDTQYF. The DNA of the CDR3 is TGTGCCAGCAGCCAGGCAGATTCAGATACGCAGTATTTT. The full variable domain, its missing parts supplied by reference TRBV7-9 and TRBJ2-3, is DTGVSQNPRHKITKRGQNVTFRCDPISEHNRLYWYRQTLGQGPEFLTYFQNEAQLEKSRLLSDRFSAERPKGSFSTLEIQRTEQGDSAMYLCASSQADSDTQYFGPGTRLTVL.

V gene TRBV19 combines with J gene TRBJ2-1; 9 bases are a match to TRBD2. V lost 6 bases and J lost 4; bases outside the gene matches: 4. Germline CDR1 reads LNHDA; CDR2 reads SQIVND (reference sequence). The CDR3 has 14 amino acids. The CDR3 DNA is TGTGCCAGTAGCCCTAGCGGGAATTACAATGAGCAGTTCTTC. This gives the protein CASSPSGNYNEQFF.

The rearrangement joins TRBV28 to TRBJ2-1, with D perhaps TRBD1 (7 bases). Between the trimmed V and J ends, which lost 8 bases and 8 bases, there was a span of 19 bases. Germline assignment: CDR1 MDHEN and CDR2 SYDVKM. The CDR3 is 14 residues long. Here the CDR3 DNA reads TGTGCCAGCGGCATCCCAGGGGGGACGGATGAGCAGTTCTTC. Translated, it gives CASGIPGGTDEQFF.

The CDR3 loop is CASSLTSWDNEQFF. CDR3 DNA sequence: TGTGCCAGCAGCTTGACTAGCTGGGACAATGAGCAGTTCTTC. The rearrangement joins TRBV7-3 to TRBJ2-1; 7 bases are shared with TRBD2. The trim removed 3 bases at V and 5 bases at J, leaving 4 bases unmatched. The germline V gene encodes CDR1 SGHTA and CDR2 FQGTGA. The CDR3 consists of 14 residues.

The CDR3, as DNA: TGTGCCTGGAGTACGGGACTAGCGGGAGCCAGGACCGGGGAGCTGTTTTTT. Translating it yields CAWSTGLAGARTGELFF. The gene calls are TRBV30 and TRBJ2-2; 14 bases are shared with TRBD2. After removal of 2 bases from V and 5 bases from J, the junction contained 7 bases not matched to a gene. CDR1 is GTSNPN and CDR2 is SVGIG in the germline V gene (reference sequence). The CDR3 sequence is 17 residues long.

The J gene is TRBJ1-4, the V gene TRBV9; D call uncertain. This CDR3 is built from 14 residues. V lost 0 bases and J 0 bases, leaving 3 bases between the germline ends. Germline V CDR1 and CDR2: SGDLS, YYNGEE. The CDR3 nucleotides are TGTGCCAGCAGCGTAGATACAACTAATGAAAAACTGTTTTTT. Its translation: CASSVDTTNEKLFF.

The CDR3 loop is CATRGQGGTEAFF. CDR3 nucleotides: TGTGCCACCCGAGGACAGGGGGGGACTGAAGCTTTCTTT. The chain employs TRBV19 and TRBJ1-1, with 10 positions matching TRBD1. The V gene end was trimmed by 10 bases and the J gene end by 5 bases; junction bases not matched to a gene: 7. The length of the CDR3 is 13 residues. Germline assignment: CDR1 LNHDA and CDR2 SQIVND (reference sequence).

CDR3 sequence (DNA): TGTGCCAGCAGTGCCACAGGGGGCGCGTTATCCGTAGATACGCAGTATTTT. It encodes CASSATGGALSVDTQYF. This rearrangement joins TRBV9 to TRBJ2-3; the match to TRBD1 covers 9 bases. This CDR3 comprises 17 residues. Per the germline V gene, CDR1 is SGDLS and CDR2 is YYNGEE. V lost 5 bases to trimming and J lost 5 bases; unmatched junction nucleotides: 15.

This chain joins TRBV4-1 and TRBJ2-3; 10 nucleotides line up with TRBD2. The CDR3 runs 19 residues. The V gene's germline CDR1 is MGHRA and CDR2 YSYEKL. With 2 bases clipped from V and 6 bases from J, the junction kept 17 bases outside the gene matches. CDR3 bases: TGCGCCAGCAGCCAAAGGCTAGCGGATGCTAGCGGGAGAGGGGATACGCAGTATTTT. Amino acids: CASSQRLADASGRGDTQYF.

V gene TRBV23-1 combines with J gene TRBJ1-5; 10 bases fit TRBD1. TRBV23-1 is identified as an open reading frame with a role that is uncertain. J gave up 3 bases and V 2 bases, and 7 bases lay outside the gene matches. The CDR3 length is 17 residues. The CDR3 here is CASSQRGTGVSNQPQHF. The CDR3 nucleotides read TGCGCCAGCAGTCAACGGGGGACAGGGGTTTCCAATCAGCCCCAGCATTTT.